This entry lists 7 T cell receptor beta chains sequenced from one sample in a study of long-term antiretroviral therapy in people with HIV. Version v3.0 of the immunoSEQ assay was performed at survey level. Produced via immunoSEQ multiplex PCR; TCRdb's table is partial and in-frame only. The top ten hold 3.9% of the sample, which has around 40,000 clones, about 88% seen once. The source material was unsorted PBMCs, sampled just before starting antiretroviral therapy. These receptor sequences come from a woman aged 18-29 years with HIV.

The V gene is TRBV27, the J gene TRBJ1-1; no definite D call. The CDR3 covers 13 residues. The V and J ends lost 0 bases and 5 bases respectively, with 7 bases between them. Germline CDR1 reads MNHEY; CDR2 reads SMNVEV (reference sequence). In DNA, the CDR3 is TGTGCCAGCAGTTTATCGGCGGGGACTGAAGCTTTCTTT. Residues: CASSLSAGTEAFF.

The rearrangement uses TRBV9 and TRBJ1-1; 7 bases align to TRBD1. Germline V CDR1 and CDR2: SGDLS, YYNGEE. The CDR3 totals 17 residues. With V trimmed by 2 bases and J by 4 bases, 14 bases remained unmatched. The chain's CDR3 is CASSVGPTGSLGTEAFF. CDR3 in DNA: TGTGCCAGCAGCGTTGGACCGACAGGGTCATTGGGCACTGAAGCTTTCTTT. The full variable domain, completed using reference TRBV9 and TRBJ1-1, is DSGVTQTPKHLITATGQRVTLRCSPRSGDLSVYWYQQSLDQGLQFLIQYYNGEERAKGNILERFSAQQFPDLHSELNLSSLELGDSALYFCASSVGPTGSLGTEAFFGQGTRLTVV.

The CDR3 region has the DNA TGTGCCACCAGCCGACGAGCAAGTCCCTATGGCTACACCTTC. It translates to CATSRRASPYGYTF. The chain is built from TRBV15 and TRBJ1-2; D gene ambiguous. Germline V CDR1 and CDR2: LNHNV, YYDKDF (reference sequence). Between the trimmed V and J ends, which lost 5 bases and 4 bases, there was a span of 14 bases. This CDR3 contains 14 residues.

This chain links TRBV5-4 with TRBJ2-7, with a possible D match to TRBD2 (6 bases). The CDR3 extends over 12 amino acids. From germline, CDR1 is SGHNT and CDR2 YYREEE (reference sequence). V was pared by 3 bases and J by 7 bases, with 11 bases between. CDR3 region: CASSSGVEEQYF. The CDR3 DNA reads TGTGCCAGCAGCTCGGGAGTCGAAGAGCAGTACTTC.

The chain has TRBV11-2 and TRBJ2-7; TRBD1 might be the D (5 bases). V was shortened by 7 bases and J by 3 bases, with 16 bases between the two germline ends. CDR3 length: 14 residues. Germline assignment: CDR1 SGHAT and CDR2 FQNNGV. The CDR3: CASTTQGTGYEQYF. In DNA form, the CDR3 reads TGTGCCAGCACGACTCAGGGTACCGGCTACGAGCAGTACTTC. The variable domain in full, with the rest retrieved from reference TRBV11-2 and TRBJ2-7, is EAGVAQSPRYKIIEKRQSVAFWCNPISGHATLYWYQQILGQGPKLLIQFQNNGVVDDSQLPKDRFSAERLKGVDSTLKIQPAKLEDSAVYLCASTTQGTGYEQYFGPGTRLTVT.

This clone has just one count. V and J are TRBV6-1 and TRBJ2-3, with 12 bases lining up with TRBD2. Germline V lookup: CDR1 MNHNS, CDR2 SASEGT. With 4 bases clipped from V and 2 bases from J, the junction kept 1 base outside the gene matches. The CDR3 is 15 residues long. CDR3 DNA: TGTGCCAGCAGTGGACTAGCGGGAGACACAGATACGCAGTATTTT. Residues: CASSGLAGDTDTQYF.

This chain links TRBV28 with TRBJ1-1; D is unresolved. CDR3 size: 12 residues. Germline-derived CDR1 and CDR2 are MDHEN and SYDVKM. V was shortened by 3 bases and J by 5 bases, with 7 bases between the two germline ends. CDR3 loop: CASSFSETEAFF. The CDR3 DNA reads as TGTGCCAGCAGTTTTAGTGAAACTGAAGCTTTCTTT. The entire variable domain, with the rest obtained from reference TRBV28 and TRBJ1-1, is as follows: DVKVTQSSRYLVKRTGEKVFLECVQDMDHENMFWYRQDPGLGLRLIYFSYDVKMKEKGDIPEGYSVSREKKERFSLILESASTNQTSMYLCASSFSETEAFFGQGTRLTVV.